This passage covers 19 T cell receptor beta chains from one sample sequenced in a study of T cell repertoires in cytomegalovirus infection (dated by TCRdb to about 2019). Sequencing relied on an Illumina HiSeq 1500. TCRdb trimmed the raw reads at Q25, called clones with MiXCR and kept productive beta chains. Identical CDR3 protein sequences are pooled into one entry, listed with their most common genes and DNA. Recorded for this sample are 680,000 or so distinct CDR3 sequences; 35% to 45% of them occurred a single time. Together, the top ten hold more than 2.5% of the sample. The sequenced sample was PBMCs. The receptors stem from a human donor in good health (CMV status not recorded). Some clones in this sample may be carry-over from other donors' samples.

This clonotype was seen more than once but under ten times. The chain couples TRBV6-1 to TRBJ1-5; D is uncertain. There are 15 residues in the CDR3. Deletions cut 3 bases from V and 5 bases from J, with 14 bases between. CDR1 and CDR2 (germline): MNHNS, SASEGT. The CDR3 loop is CASSEGSNSYQPQHF. In DNA form, the CDR3 reads TGTGCCAGCAGTGAGGGGTCAAACTCGTATCAGCCCCAGCATTTT.

This chain links TRBV19 with TRBJ1-1; D uncertain. Germline V gives CDR1 LNHDA, CDR2 SQIVND (reference sequence). The V gene lost 3 bases and the J gene lost 5 bases, with 13 bases spanning the gap. This CDR3 comprises 14 residues. The CDR3 DNA is TGTGCCAGTAGTATTAAGGCAATGGGGACTGAAGCTTTCTTT. This encodes CASSIKAMGTEAFF.

This chain links TRBV27 with TRBJ1-3; no clear D gene. From germline, CDR1 is MNHEY and CDR2 SMNVEV (reference sequence). CDR3 length equals 13 residues. V was clipped by 5 bases and J by 4 bases, with 9 bases between them. CDR3 residues: CASSPHRGNTIYF. Written as DNA, the CDR3 is TGTGCCAGCAGTCCCCACAGAGGAAACACCATATATTTT.

The chain joins TRBV28 to TRBJ2-7; D may be TRBD2 (6 bases). Between the trimmed V and J ends, which lost 6 bases and 4 bases, there was a span of 19 bases. The length of the CDR3 is 15 residues. The germline gives CDR1 MDHEN, CDR2 SYDVKM. The DNA for the CDR3 is TGTGCCAGCAGGGGAGACCGGGAGTTTCCTTACGAGCAGTACTTC. Its protein is CASRGDREFPYEQYF.

This clonotype was counted a few times. The chain recombines TRBV20-1 with TRBJ1-2; D ambiguous. Germline V gene sequence: CDR1 DFQATT, CDR2 SNEGSKA (reference sequence). V shed 5 bases and J shed 0 bases, with 7 bases lying between them. CDR3 length: 12 amino acids. The CDR3 nucleotides are TGCAGTGCTGTACATACTAACTATGGCTACACCTTC. It encodes CSAVHTNYGYTF.

This clonotype was detected a few times. The chain recombines TRBV4-1 with TRBJ2-7; TRBD2 is a possible D gene (5 bases). The germline V gene encodes CDR1 MGHRA and CDR2 YSYEKL. V lost 0 bases, J lost 2 bases, and 17 bases lay in between. The CDR3 has 17 amino acids. CDR3 in DNA: TGCGCCAGCAGCCAAGATGCGGGCCACCAAAGGGCCTACGAGCAGTACTTC. Translating it yields CASSQDAGHQRAYEQYF.

This clonotype was detected only a few times. V usage is TRBV24-1 and J usage is TRBJ2-5; the match to TRBD1 covers 8 bases. CDR1 is KGHDR and CDR2 is SFDVKD in the germline V gene. V lost 0 bases to trimming and J lost 4 bases; unmatched junction nucleotides: 3. The CDR3 has 15 residues. The CDR3 sequence: CATSDLLDRAETQYF. CDR3 DNA: TGTGCCACCAGTGATTTGTTGGACAGGGCAGAGACCCAGTACTTC.

This chain uses TRBV7-8 with TRBJ1-2; D uncertain. V was clipped by 3 bases and J by 3 bases, with 8 bases between them. The CDR3 covers 13 residues. CDR1 is SGHVS, CDR2 FQNEAQ, per germline. DNA for the CDR3: TGTGCCAGCAGCTTCCCCAAGGACTATGGCTACACCTTC. Translating it yields CASSFPKDYGYTF.

This clonotype was seen many times. V and J are TRBV5-6 and TRBJ2-7, with a possible D match to TRBD2 (6 bases). The CDR3 is 13 amino acids. CDR1 SGHDT and CDR2 YYEEEE come from the germline V gene. With 2 bases removed from V and 2 bases from J, the gap between germline ends came to 8 bases. CDR3 in DNA: TGTGCCAGCAGCTTCGGGGGTCCCTACGAGCAGTACTTC. This encodes CASSFGGPYEQYF.

A few counts support this clonotype. The CDR3 sequence is CATQENSPLHF. In DNA form, the CDR3 reads TGTGCCACCCAAGAGAATTCACCCCTCCACTTT. The rearrangement uses TRBV10-3 and TRBJ1-6, with unresolved D. Germline V lookup: CDR1 ENHRY, CDR2 SYGVKD. CDR3 length: 11 amino acids. Trimming left V 10 bases short and J 7 bases short, with 8 bases between.

The rearrangement links TRBV6-5 to TRBJ1-1; no definite D call. Trimming took off 0 bases at V and 0 bases at J, with 11 bases between the two ends. Germline-derived CDR1 and CDR2 are MNHEY and SVGAGI. The CDR3 covers 16 residues. The CDR3 bases are TGTGCCAGCAGTTACTCGATTACGGGGATGAACACTGAAGCTTTCTTT. This translates into CASSYSITGMNTEAFF.

V gene TRBV7-9 combines with J gene TRBJ2-7; 7 nucleotides agree with TRBD2. Germline V gene sequence: CDR1 SEHNR, CDR2 FQNEAQ (reference sequence). V lost 5 bases and J lost 4; bases outside the gene matches: 14. The CDR3 has 16 residues. The CDR3: CASSVEASGDPYEQYF. In DNA form, the CDR3 reads TGTGCCAGCAGCGTCGAGGCTAGCGGAGACCCTTACGAGCAGTACTTC. Full variable domain (rest looked up from reference TRBV7-9 and TRBJ2-7): DTGVSQNPRHKITKRGQNVTFRCDPISEHNRLYWYRQTLGQGPEFLTYFQNEAQLEKSRLLSDRFSAERPKGSFSTLEIQRTEQGDSAMYLCASSVEASGDPYEQYFGPGTRLTVT.

The sample holds a few counts of this clonotype. The chain recombines TRBV12-3 or TRBV12-4 with TRBJ1-1, with D possibly being TRBD1 (5 bases). The CDR3 runs 13 residues. V was pared by 7 bases and J by 7 bases, with 16 bases between. CDR3 in amino acids: CASTMGGVIEAFF. The DNA of the CDR3 is TGTGCCAGCACCATGGGAGGGGTTATTGAAGCTTTCTTT.

V and J are TRBV5-1 and TRBJ2-3; perhaps TRBD2 as D (5 bases). The CDR3 has 17 amino acids. CDR1 is SGHRS and CDR2 is YFSETQ in the germline V gene. Trimming shortened V by 0 bases and J by 5 bases, and 19 bases separated the two germline ends. For the CDR3, the DNA is TGCGCCAGCAGCTTGGTATCCCAAACGCCCGGACTAGATACGCAGTATTTT. It is translated as CASSLVSQTPGLDTQYF.

The chain recombines TRBV20-1 with TRBJ2-7; tentative D call: TRBD1 (5 bases). CDR3 size: 13 residues. Germline CDR1 is DFQATT and CDR2 is SNEGSKA (reference sequence). V was cut by 6 bases and J by 10 bases, with 22 bases left in between. The DNA for the CDR3 is TGCAGTGCGACTCAGGGCAATACCTCCGATCAGTACTTC. Translation gives CSATQGNTSDQYF.

This clonotype has just a few counts. The V gene is TRBV5-1, the J gene TRBJ2-1, with a possible D match to TRBD1 (6 bases). The CDR3 has 15 residues. The germline CDR1 and CDR2 sequences are SGHRS and YFSETQ. V lost 0 bases to trimming and J lost 5 bases, with 12 bases between them. The CDR3 coding sequence is TGCGCCAGCAGCTTGGAGCCCGAGGGGGACAATGAGCAGTTCTTC. Its translation is CASSLEPEGDNEQFF.

This clonotype was found a few times. This chain's CDR3 is CASSWSYNEQFF. CDR3 sequence (DNA): TGTGCCAGCAGCTGGTCCTACAATGAGCAGTTCTTC. The V call is TRBV7-8, the J call TRBJ2-1; D not certain. The CDR3 is 12 residues long. Per the germline V gene, CDR1 is SGHVS and CDR2 is FQNEAQ. The V end was cut by 4 bases, the J end by 1 base, with 2 bases between.

On this clonotype itself: Likely a read error: the CDR3 ends without its conserved phenylalanine or tryptophan. V usage is TRBV7-4 and J usage is TRBJ1-2, with 7 bases identical to TRBD1. This CDR3 has 15 residues. Germline loops: CDR1 SGHVT, CDR2 SQSDAQ. V lost 1 base to trimming and J lost 2 bases; unmatched junction nucleotides: 4. The chain's CDR3 is CASSLGTGQNYGYTL. The CDR3 DNA is TGTGCCAGCAGCTTAGGGACAGGTCAAAACTATGGCTACACCTTA.

This clonotype was detected a few times. The chain carries TRBV9 and TRBJ1-2, with TRBD1 as a possible D gene (6 bases). Trimming took off 0 bases at V and 6 bases at J, with 18 bases between the two ends. CDR3 length: 16 residues. Germline V lookup: CDR1 SGDLS, CDR2 YYNGEE. CDR3 in amino acids: CASSVGLRAGEDGYTF. DNA of the CDR3: TGTGCCAGCAGCGTAGGCCTTCGCGCAGGGGAGGATGGCTACACCTTC. The whole variable domain, remainder taken from reference TRBV9 and TRBJ1-2, is DSGVTQTPKHLITATGQRVTLRCSPRSGDLSVYWYQQSLDQGLQFLIQYYNGEERAKGNILERFSAQQFPDLHSELNLSSLELGDSALYFCASSVGLRAGEDGYTFGSGTRLTVV.